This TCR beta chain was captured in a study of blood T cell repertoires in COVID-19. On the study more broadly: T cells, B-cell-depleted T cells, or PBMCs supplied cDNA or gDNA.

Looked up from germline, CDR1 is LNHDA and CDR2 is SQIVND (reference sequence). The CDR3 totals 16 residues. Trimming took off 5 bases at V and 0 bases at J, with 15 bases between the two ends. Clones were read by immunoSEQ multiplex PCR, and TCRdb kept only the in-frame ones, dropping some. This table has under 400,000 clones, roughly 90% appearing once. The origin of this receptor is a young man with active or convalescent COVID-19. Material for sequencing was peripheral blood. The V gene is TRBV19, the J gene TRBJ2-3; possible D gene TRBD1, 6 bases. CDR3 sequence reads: CASSLSRGSSTDTQYF. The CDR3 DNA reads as TGTGCCAGTAGTCTAAGCAGGGGATCTAGCACAGATACGCAGTATTTT. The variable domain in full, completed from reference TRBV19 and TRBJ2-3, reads DGGITQSPKYLFRKEGQNVTLSCEQNLNHDAMYWYRQDPGQGLRLIYYSQIVNDFQKGDIAEGYSVSREKKESFPLTVTSAQKNPTAFYLCASSLSRGSSTDTQYFGPGTRLTVL.